This record covers a single T cell receptor beta chain. Its specificity is unknown. The CDR3 covers 15 residues. The V end was cut by 4 bases, the J end by 1 base, with 13 bases between. The sample comes from a study of response to subunit inactivated influenza vaccine. Study-level points and caveats: Authors suggested each seasonal influenza vaccination recruits few new T cells.

TCRdb fed the RT-PCR reads into MiXCR, producing one record per CDR3 protein. The sample comprises over 150,000 distinct CDR3 sequences, approximately 15% of which are singletons, and 26% rests with the top ten. This chain uses TRBV12-3 or TRBV12-4 with TRBJ2-5; D possibly uses TRBD1 or TRBD2 (6 bases each). This TCR was sampled from a man in his fifties or sixties who received an inactivated influenza vaccine. The source was CD8+ T cells sorted from PBMCs, collected about 5 days after vaccination. CDR3 sequence reads: CASSSRRDIQETQYF. The CDR3 DNA follows: TGTGCCAGCAGTTCTCGGCGGGACATCCAAGAGACCCAGTACTTC.